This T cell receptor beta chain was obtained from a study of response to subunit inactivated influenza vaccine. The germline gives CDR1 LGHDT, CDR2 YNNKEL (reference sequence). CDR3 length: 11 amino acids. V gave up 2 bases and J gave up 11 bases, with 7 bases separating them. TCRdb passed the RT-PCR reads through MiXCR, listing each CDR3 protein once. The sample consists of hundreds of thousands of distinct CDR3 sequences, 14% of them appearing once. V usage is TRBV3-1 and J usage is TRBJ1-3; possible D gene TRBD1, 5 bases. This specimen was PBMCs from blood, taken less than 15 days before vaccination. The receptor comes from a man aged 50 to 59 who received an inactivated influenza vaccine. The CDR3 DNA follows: TGTGCCAGCAGCCAAACAGGATCCATATATTTT. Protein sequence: CASSQTGSIYF. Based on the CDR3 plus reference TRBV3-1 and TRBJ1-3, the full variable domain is DTAVSQTPKYLVTQMGNDKSIKCEQNLGHDTMYWYKQDSKKFLKIMFSYNNKELIINETVPNRFSPKSPDKAHLNLHINSLELGDSAVYFCASSQTGSIYFGEGSWLTVV.